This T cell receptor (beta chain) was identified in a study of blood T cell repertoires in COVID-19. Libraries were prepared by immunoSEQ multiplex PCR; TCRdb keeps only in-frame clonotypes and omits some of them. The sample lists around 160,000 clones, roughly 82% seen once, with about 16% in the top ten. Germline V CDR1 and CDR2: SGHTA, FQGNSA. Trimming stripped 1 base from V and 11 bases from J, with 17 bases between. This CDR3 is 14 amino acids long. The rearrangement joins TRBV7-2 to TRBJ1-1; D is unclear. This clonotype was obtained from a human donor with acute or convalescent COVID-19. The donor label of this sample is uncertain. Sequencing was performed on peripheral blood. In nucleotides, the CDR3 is TGTGCCAGCAGCTTAGGACAAGCCTTTGCCGAGGCTTTCTTT. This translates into CASSLGQAFAEAFF.